This is a list of T cell receptor beta chains from one sample in a study of blood T cell repertoires in COVID-19. TCRdb keeps only in-frame clones here, not all; method: immunoSEQ multiplex PCR. Here the sample spans some 200,000 clones, roughly 94% being singletons. Source material: peripheral blood. The source is a man aged 25 to 40 with COVID-19, enrolled during active disease. CDR3s include the opening cysteine and the closing phenylalanine or tryptophan. Part of the rows lack a size; the others show once, few, many or a class for expanded clones.

>.|TRBV7-3|TRBJ1-6
CASSPRGGGNSPLHF
>.|TRBV11-3|TRBJ2-7
CASSLADGTVEYF
>.|TRBV5-1|TRBJ2-5
CASSLEALPQETQYF
>.|TRBV20-1|TRBJ1-5
CSASRDRDNQPQHF
>.|TRBV4-1|TRBJ1-1
CASSQGTGFAEAFF
>.|TRBV7-2|TRBJ2-4
CASSPWTSGENIQYF
>.|TRBV10-3|TRBJ2-3
CAIRPNPSGGTDTQYF
>.|TRBV5-4|TRBJ1-3
CASSLDGAGWGNTIYF
>.|TRBV6-1|TRBJ1-1
CASSDPGRKNTEAFF
>.|TRBV7-2|TRBJ1-1
CASSLGGQGRAEAFF
>.|TRBV5-1|TRBJ1-1
CASIRGTEAFF
>.|TRBV3-1/TRBV3-2|TRBJ2-7
CASSPRDRGFYEQYF
>.|TRBV5-1|TRBJ1-1
CASSLAGPQAVAEAFF
>few|TRBV5-1|TRBJ1-3
CASSLGQVSGNTIYF
>.|TRBV6-1|TRBJ1-5
CASSEGGQKDQPQHF
>.|TRBV2|TRBJ1-1
CASIPGHLRTEAFF
>.|TRBV6-4|TRBJ2-3
CASSDSSASPDTQYF
>few|TRBV9|TRBJ2-1
CASSECTSGRCEQFF
>.|TRBV5-1|TRBJ1-3
CASSFGTGRGNTIYF
>.|TRBV10-3|TRBJ2-3
CASGMGDTQYF
>.|TRBV3-1/TRBV3-2|TRBJ1-2
CASSQEAAYGYTF
>.|TRBV7-6|TRBJ1-4
CASSLRGRTGEKLFF
>once|TRBV5-6|TRBJ2-1
CASSFSAGGEQFF
>.|TRBV9|TRBJ1-3
CASSVAPGAEGNTIYF
>.|TRBV9|TRBJ2-3
CASSVGAGSTDTQYF
>.|TRBV7-9|TRBJ1-1
CASSFGANTEAFF
>.|TRBV5-1|TRBJ2-6
CASSTSGGQRSGANVLTF
>.|TRBV7-9|TRBJ2-5
CASSLGRGGLSEETQYF
>.|TRBV2|TRBJ1-6
CATYPGNNSPLHF
>.|TRBV2|TRBJ2-7
CASRGTGAPYEQYF
>.|TRBV6-5|TRBJ1-4
CASSYRGTANEKLFF
>.|TRBV6-5|TRBJ2-5
CASSYSNGGEETQYF
>.|TRBV3-1/TRBV3-2|TRBJ1-5
CASTQGGSGNQPQHF
>.|TRBV6-5|TRBJ1-1
CASSYEGTSTEAFF
>.|TRBV7-3|TRBJ2-3
CASSRSGSTDTQYF
>once|TRBV2|TRBJ2-3
CASSEVAGSTDTQYF
>.|TRBV14|TRBJ1-4
CASSPSSLFEKLFF
>.|TRBV3-1/TRBV3-2|TRBJ1-2
CASSHADRIYGYTF
>.|TRBV2|TRBJ1-1
CASSEQGSTEAFF
>.|TRBV10-3|TRBJ1-1
CAISESTQGWTEAFF
>.|TRBV5-1|TRBJ2-5
CASSSGQIQETQYF
>.|TRBV4-1|TRBJ2-2
CASRDSGELFF
>.|TRBV9|TRBJ2-5
CASSALAGEGTQYF
>.|TRBV19|TRBJ1-4
CASSSSGTGNEKLFF
>.|TRBV6-5|TRBJ1-1
CASRPGQGVSEAFF
>.|TRBV30|TRBJ1-2
CAWTLTGVHGYTF
>.|TRBV7-9|TRBJ1-2
CASSIAGTGHYGYTF
>.|TRBV2|TRBJ2-2
CASSEIRDGELFF
>.|TRBV12-3/TRBV12-4|TRBJ1-6
CASSFGDSPLHF
>.|TRBV5-1|TRBJ1-2
CASSLGQGPSGAGGYTF
>.|TRBV7-9|TRBJ2-7
CASSLAREGLTYEQYF
>.|TRBV19|TRBJ1-3
CASGQTYGNTIYF
>.|TRBV18|TRBJ1-6
CASSPGDSRRAPLHF
>.|TRBV2|TRBJ1-2
CASSPTRTSPTGGYTF